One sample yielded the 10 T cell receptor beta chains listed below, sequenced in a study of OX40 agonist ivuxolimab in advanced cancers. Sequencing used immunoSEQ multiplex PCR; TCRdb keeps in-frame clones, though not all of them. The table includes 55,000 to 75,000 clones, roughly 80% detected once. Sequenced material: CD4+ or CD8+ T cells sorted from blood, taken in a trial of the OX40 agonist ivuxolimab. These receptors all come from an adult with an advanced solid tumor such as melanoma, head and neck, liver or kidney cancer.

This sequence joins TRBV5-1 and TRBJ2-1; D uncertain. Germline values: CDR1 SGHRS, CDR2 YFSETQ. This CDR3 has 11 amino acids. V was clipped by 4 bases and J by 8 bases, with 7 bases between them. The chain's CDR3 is CASSRVDEQFF. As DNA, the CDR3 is TGCGCCAGCAGCCGGGTGGATGAGCAGTTCTTC.

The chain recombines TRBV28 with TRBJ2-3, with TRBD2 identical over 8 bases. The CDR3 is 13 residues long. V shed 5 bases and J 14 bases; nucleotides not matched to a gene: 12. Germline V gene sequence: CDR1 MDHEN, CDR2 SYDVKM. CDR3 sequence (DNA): TGTGCCAGCAGTCCGATAAATGAGCGGGAGATGTATTTT. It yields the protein CASSPINEREMYF.

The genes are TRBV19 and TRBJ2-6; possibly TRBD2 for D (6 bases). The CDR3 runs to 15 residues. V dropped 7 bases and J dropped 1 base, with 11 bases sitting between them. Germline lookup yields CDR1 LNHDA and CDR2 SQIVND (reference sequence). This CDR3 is CASNIGGSGANVLTF. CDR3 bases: TGTGCCAGTAATATTGGGGGGTCTGGGGCCAACGTCCTGACTTTC. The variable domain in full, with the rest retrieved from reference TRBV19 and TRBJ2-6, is DGGITQSPKYLFRKEGQNVTLSCEQNLNHDAMYWYRQDPGQGLRLIYYSQIVNDFQKGDIAEGYSVSREKKESFPLTVTSAQKNPTAFYLCASNIGGSGANVLTFGAGSRLTVL.

The CDR3 here is CASSLREGNQPQHF. CDR3 coding DNA: TGTGCCAGCAGTTTAAGGGAAGGCAATCAGCCCCAGCATTTT. The chain carries TRBV27 and TRBJ1-5; D not certain. This CDR3 has 14 residues. Germline CDR1 is MNHEY and CDR2 is SMNVEV (reference sequence). With 2 bases removed from V and 2 bases from J, the gap between germline ends came to 7 bases.

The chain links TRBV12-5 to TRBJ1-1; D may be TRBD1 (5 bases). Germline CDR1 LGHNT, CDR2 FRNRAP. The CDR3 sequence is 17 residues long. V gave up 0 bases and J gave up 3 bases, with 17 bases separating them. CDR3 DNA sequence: TGTGCTAGTGGTTTGGTCCAGGGTTCGGGCAGGGACACTGAAGCTTTCTTT. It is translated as CASGLVQGSGRDTEAFF.

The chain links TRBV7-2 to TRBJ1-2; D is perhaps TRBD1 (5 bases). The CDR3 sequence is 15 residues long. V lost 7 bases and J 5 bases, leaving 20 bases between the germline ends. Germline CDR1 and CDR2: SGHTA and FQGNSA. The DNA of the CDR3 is TGTGCCAGCATGACACAGGCCTCTCTCGGTTATGGCTACACCTTC. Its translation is CASMTQASLGYGYTF.

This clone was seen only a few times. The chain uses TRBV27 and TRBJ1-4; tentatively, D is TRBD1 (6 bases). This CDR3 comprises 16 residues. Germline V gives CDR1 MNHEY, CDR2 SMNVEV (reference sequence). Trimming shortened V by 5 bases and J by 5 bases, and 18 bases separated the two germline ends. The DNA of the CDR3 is TGTGCCAGCAGTCCAACCCCCAGGGGTCAAAATGAAAAACTGTTTTTT. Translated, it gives CASSPTPRGQNEKLFF.

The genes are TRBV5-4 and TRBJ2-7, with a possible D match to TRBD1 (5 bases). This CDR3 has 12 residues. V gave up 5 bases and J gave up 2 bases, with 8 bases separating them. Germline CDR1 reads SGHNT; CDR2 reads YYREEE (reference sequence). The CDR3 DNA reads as TGTGCCAGCAGTCAGGACACCTACGAGCAGTACTTC. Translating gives CASSQDTYEQYF.

The CDR3 sequence is CASSLSEGSPGEQFF. CDR3 coding DNA: TGCGCCAGCAGCTTGAGTGAGGGATCCCCGGGTGAGCAGTTCTTC. The chain carries TRBV5-1 and TRBJ2-1; D might be TRBD2 (5 bases). The CDR3 spans 15 residues. CDR1 SGHRS and CDR2 YFSETQ come from the germline V gene. The V end was cut by 1 base, the J end by 9 bases, with 17 bases between.

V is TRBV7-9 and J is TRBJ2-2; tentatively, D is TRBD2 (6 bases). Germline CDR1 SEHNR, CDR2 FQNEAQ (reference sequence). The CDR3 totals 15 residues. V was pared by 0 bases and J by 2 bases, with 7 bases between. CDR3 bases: TGTGCCAGCAGCTTAGCGGGGGGAAACACCGGGGAGCTGTTTTTT. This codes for CASSLAGGNTGELFF.